This is a list of T cell receptor beta chains from one sample in a study of control samples from healthy donors and cancer patients. Method: immunoSEQ multiplex PCR; TCRdb's copy keeps in-frame clones and lacks some. This sample has some 130,000 clones; just under 95% occur once, and the top ten carry around 5.8%. Sequences were obtained from blood. The origin of the receptors is a man aged 18 to 35 in good health. The CDR3 runs from the conserved cysteine through the conserved F or W. The D gene is left open where the match is weak. For some rows the clone size is stated as once, few or many, or as a class when expanded; others skip it.

>TRBJ1-1|TRBV28|-|TRBD1
CASSPLAGQGSYGNTEAFF
TGTGCCAGCAGTCCTCTCGCTGGACAGGGGTCGTACGGGAACACTGAAGCTTTCTTT
>TRBJ1-6|TRBV15|-|-
CATSRTVTALDSPLHF
TGTGCCACCAGCAGAACCGTAACAGCCTTGGATTCACCCCTCCACTTT
>TRBJ2-3|TRBV11-3|once|TRBD2
CASSISRPPSGGSTDTQYF
TGTGCCAGCAGCATCAGTAGGCCCCCTAGCGGGGGGAGCACAGATACGCAGTATTTT
>TRBJ1-6|TRBV2|-|TRBD1
CASIVTGVASYNSPLHF
TGTGCCAGCATCGTGACAGGGGTCGCCTCCTATAATTCACCCCTCCACTTT
>TRBJ2-2|TRBV7-3|-|-
CASSSSGNTGELFF
TGTGCCAGCAGCAGTAGCGGGAACACCGGGGAGCTGTTTTTT
>TRBJ2-7|TRBV19|-|-
CASSIGMEGSYEQYF
TGTGCCAGTAGTATAGGTATGGAAGGGTCCTACGAGCAGTACTTC
>TRBJ2-7|TRBV7-9|-|TRBD1
CASSFPQTGDSYEQYF
TGTGCCAGCAGCTTCCCTCAGACAGGGGACTCCTACGAGCAGTACTTC
>TRBJ2-5|TRBV5-4|few|-
CASSSPLGGAETQYF
TGTGCCAGCAGCTCACCACTTGGGGGGGCGGAGACCCAGTACTTC
>TRBJ2-3|TRBV2|-|-
CASPRGTITDTQYF
TGTGCCAGCCCGAGGGGGACCATCACAGATACGCAGTATTTT
>TRBJ2-3|TRBV9|-|TRBD2
CASSAWIAGAADTQYF
TGTGCCAGCAGCGCCTGGATAGCGGGGGCCGCGGATACGCAGTATTTT
>TRBJ1-2|TRBV18|-|-
CASSPATGPNYGYTF
TGTGCCAGCTCACCGGCCACAGGCCCTAACTATGGCTACACCTTC
>TRBJ1-1|TRBV12-3/TRBV12-4|once|-
CASSLVEDTEAFF
TGTGCCAGCAGTTTAGTAGAGGACACTGAAGCTTTCTTT
>TRBJ2-1|TRBV5-1|-|-
CASSLGQSYNEQFF
TGCGCCAGCAGCTTGGGACAATCATACAATGAGCAGTTCTTC
>TRBJ1-1|TRBV5-1|-|TRBD1
CASSPGTGRNTEAFF
TGCGCCAGCAGCCCCGGGACAGGGAGGAACACTGAAGCTTTCTTT
>TRBJ1-2|TRBV6-1|-|-
CASSEEGWGDYGYTF
TGTGCCAGCAGTGAAGAAGGATGGGGTGACTATGGCTACACCTTC
>TRBJ2-2|TRBV6-2/TRBV6-3|-|-
CASSYPGELFF
TGTGCCAGCAGTTACCCCGGGGAGCTGTTTTTT
>TRBJ2-7|TRBV7-9|-|-
CASTQSSYEQYF
TGTGCCAGCACCCAGAGCTCCTACGAGCAGTACTTC
>TRBJ2-1|TRBV10-3|-|-
CAIRGPSDSYNEQFF
TGTGCCATCCGAGGACCTAGCGACTCCTACAATGAGCAGTTCTTC
>TRBJ1-5|TRBV27|-|-
CASSTSSNQPQHF
TGTGCCAGCAGTACTTCTAGCAATCAGCCCCAGCATTTT
>TRBJ2-3|TRBV11-2|once|-
CASSLYRDTQYF
TGTGCCAGCAGCTTATATAGAGATACGCAGTATTTT
>TRBJ1-2|TRBV9|-|-
CASSTSGTRGYTF
TGTGCCAGCAGCACTTCCGGGACGAGAGGCTACACCTTC
>TRBJ1-5|TRBV11-2|-|-
CASSSGGPQHF
TGTGCCAGCAGCTCCGGGGGGCCCCAGCATTTT
>TRBJ2-3|TRBV14|-|TRBD2
CASSQGGGALNTQYF
TGTGCCAGCAGCCAAGGCGGGGGGGCCCTAAATACGCAGTATTTT
>TRBJ2-3|TRBV3-1/TRBV3-2|few|-
CASSHVTDTQYF
TGTGCCAGCAGCCACGTAACAGATACGCAGTATTTT
>TRBJ2-7|TRBV7-2|-|-
CASSARGYEQYF
TGTGCCAGCAGCGCCAGGGGTTACGAGCAGTACTTC
>TRBJ1-2|TRBV4-1|-|-
CASSQALAGGYTF
TGCGCCAGCAGCCAAGCTCTGGCGGGAGGATACACCTTC